These 9 T cell receptor beta chains came from one sample sequenced in a study of blood T cells in healthy people across ages. For the second PCR, which ran for roughly 6 to 12 cycles, a sample-barcoded 5' primer and a J-beta primer mix were used. MiXCR, applied by TCRdb to the 5' RACE reads, yields one record per CDR3 protein. The repertoire holds about 730,000 distinct CDR3 sequences, roughly 43% seen once, with about 20% in the top ten. The sequenced material came from blood. The receptors come from a woman in her sixties or seventies in good health.

In this sample, this clonotype turned up a few times. The chain is built from TRBV10-3 and TRBJ2-5, with TRBD1 matching 11 bases. The trim removed 5 bases at V and 11 bases at J, leaving 13 bases unmatched. The CDR3 is 15 amino acids. Germline lookup yields CDR1 ENHRY and CDR2 SYGVKD. The CDR3 loop is CAISTGQGDYNEQYF. In DNA, the CDR3 is TGTGCCATCAGTACGGGACAGGGGGACTACAATGAGCAGTACTTC.

The chain recombines TRBV7-6 with TRBJ1-1, with a weak D call TRBD1 (6 bases). Germline V gene data show CDR1 as SGHVS and CDR2 as FNYEAQ. Trimming removed 5 bases from V and 1 base from J, with 14 bases in between. The CDR3 consists of 15 residues. The CDR3 nucleotides are TGTGCCAGCAGCAAAGAGGGACACACGAACACTGAAGCTTTCTTT. Its translation: CASSKEGHTNTEAFF.

This chain connects TRBV3-1 to TRBJ2-6; 11 bases map to TRBD2. The ends lost 1 base at V and 0 bases at J; junction bases unmatched: 5. Germline-derived CDR1 and CDR2 are LGHDT and YNNKEL (reference sequence). CDR3 length: 19 amino acids. CDR3 coding DNA: TGTGCCAGCAGCCAAGGACTAGCGGGATTGCTCTCTGGGGCCAACGTCCTGACTTTC. It yields the protein CASSQGLAGLLSGANVLTF. Filled out from reference TRBV3-1 and TRBJ2-6, the complete variable domain reads DTAVSQTPKYLVTQMGNDKSIKCEQNLGHDTMYWYKQDSKKFLKIMFSYNNKELIINETVPNRFSPKSPDKAHLNLHINSLELGDSAVYFCASSQGLAGLLSGANVLTFGAGSRLTVL.

This clonotype was seen a few times. The rearrangement links TRBV12-3 or TRBV12-4 to TRBJ2-3; D perhaps matches TRBD2 (6 bases). There are 14 residues in the CDR3. V lost 6 bases and J lost 3, with 13 bases in between. CDR3 sequence: CASRKTSYTDTQYF. Here the CDR3 DNA reads TGTGCCAGCAGAAAGACTAGTTATACAGATACGCAGTATTTT.

This clonotype appeared many times. The rearrangement links TRBV7-2 to TRBJ1-5; possible D gene TRBD1, 6 bases. Per germline, CDR1 SGHTA and CDR2 FQGNSA. The CDR3 spans 14 residues. V was pared by 5 bases and J by 7 bases, with 15 bases between. The CDR3 loop reads CASSSTGFEQPQHF. In DNA form, the CDR3 reads TGTGCCAGCAGCAGTACAGGGTTTGAGCAGCCCCAGCATTTT.

The V and J genes are TRBV20-1 and TRBJ2-5; TRBD1 matches at 10 bases. This CDR3 comprises 15 residues. V shed 4 bases, J shed 4 bases, and the junction held 9 bases outside the gene matches. CDR1 is DFQATT and CDR2 is SNEGSKA in the germline V gene (reference sequence). CDR3 nucleotide sequence: TGCAGTGCTAAATGGGACAGGGGAGGGGGAGAGACCCAGTACTTC. It is translated as CSAKWDRGGGETQYF.

At least ten counts were recorded for this clonotype. V usage is TRBV27 and J usage is TRBJ2-5; D is undetermined. Trimming stripped 5 bases from V and 1 base from J, with 5 bases between. CDR3 size: 12 residues. Germline CDR1 MNHEY, CDR2 SMNVEV (reference sequence). The CDR3 region has the DNA TGTGCCAGCAGTAACACCCAAGAGACCCAGTACTTC. This gives the protein CASSNTQETQYF.

In its sample, this clonotype was seen many times. This chain uses TRBV9 with TRBJ2-7; TRBD2 matches at 12 bases. The germline V gene has CDR1 SGDLS and CDR2 YYNGEE. J was trimmed by 2 bases and V by 5 bases; bases with no gene match: 5. This CDR3 contains 15 residues. The DNA for the CDR3 is TGTGCCAGCAGTGGGGGACTAGCGGGCGCCTACGAGCAGTACTTC. Translating gives CASSGGLAGAYEQYF.

This clonotype was counted only a few times. The rearrangement uses TRBV3-1 and TRBJ2-1; 9 positions match TRBD2. The CDR3 runs 16 residues. The germline V gene encodes CDR1 LGHDT and CDR2 YNNKEL (reference sequence). V gave up 4 bases and J gave up 4 bases; unmatched junction bases: 8. Here the CDR3 reads CASSPRAGGDYNEQFF. CDR3 in DNA: TGTGCCAGCAGCCCCCGCGCGGGGGGGGATTACAATGAGCAGTTCTTC.